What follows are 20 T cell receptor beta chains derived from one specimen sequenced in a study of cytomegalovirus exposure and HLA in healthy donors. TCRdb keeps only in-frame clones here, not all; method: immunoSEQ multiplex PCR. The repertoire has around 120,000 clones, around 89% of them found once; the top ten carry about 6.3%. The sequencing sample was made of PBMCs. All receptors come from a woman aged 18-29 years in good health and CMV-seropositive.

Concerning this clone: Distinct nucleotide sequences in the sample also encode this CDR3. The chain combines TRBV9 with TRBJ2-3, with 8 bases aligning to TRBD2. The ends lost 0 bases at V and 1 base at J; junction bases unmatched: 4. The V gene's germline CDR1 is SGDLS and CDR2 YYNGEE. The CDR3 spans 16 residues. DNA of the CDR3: TGTGCCAGCAGCGTAGTCGCGGGGGGCCGCACAGATACGCAGTATTTT. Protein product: CASSVVAGGRTDTQYF.

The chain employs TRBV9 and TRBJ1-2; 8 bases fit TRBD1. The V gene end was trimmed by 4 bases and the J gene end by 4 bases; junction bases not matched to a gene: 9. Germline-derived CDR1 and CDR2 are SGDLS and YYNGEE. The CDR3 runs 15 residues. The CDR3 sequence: CASSSTNRGGYGYTF. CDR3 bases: TGTGCCAGCAGCTCGACCAACAGGGGGGGCTATGGCTACACCTTC.

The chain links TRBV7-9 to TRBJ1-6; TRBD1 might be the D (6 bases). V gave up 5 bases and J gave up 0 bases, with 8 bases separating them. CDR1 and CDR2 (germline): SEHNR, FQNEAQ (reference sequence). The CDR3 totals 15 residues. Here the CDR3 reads CASSPGDSYNSPLHF. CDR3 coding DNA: TGTGCCAGCAGCCCAGGGGACTCCTATAATTCACCCCTCCACTTT.

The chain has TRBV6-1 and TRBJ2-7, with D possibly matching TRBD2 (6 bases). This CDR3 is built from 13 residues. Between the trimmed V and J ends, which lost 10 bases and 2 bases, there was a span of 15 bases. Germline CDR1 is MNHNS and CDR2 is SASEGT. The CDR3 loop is CATQNGGAYEQYF. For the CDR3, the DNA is TGTGCCACCCAAAACGGGGGAGCCTACGAGCAGTACTTC.

This chain's CDR3 is CASRRENEQFF. The CDR3 coding sequence is TGTGCCAGCAGGCGGGAGAATGAGCAGTTCTTC. The chain recombines TRBV2 with TRBJ2-1; TRBD2 agrees at 7 bases. Germline CDR1 reads SNHLY; CDR2 reads FYNNEI. The V gene end was trimmed by 6 bases and the J gene end by 7 bases; junction bases not matched to a gene: 0. CDR3 length equals 11 residues. The variable domain in full, completed from reference TRBV2 and TRBJ2-1, reads EPEVTQTPSHQVTQMGQEVILRCVPISNHLYFYWYRQILGQKVEFLVSFYNNEISEKSEIFDDQFSVERPDGSNFTLKIRSTKLEDSAMYFCASRRENEQFFGPGTRLTVL.

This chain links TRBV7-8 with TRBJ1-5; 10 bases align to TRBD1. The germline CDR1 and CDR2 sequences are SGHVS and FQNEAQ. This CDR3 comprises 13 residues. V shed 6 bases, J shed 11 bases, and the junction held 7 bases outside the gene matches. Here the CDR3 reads CASSRQGAKAQHF. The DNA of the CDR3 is TGTGCCAGCAGTAGACAGGGGGCTAAGGCCCAGCATTTT.

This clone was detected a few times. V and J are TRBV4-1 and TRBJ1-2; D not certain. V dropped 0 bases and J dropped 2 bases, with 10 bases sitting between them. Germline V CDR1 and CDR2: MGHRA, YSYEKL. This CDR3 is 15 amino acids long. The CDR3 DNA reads TGCGCCAGCAGCCAAGATTTAACCGGGAACTATGGCTACACCTTC. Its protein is CASSQDLTGNYGYTF.

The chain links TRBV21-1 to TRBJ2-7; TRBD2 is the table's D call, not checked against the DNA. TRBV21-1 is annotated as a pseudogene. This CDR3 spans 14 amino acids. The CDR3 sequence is CASSNRTGAYEQYF. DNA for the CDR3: TGTGCCAGCAGCAACCGAACGGGGGCCTACGAGCAGTACTTC.

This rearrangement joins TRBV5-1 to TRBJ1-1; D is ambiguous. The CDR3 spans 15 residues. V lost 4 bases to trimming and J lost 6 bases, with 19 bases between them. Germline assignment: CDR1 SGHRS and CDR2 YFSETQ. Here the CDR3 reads CASSPGHGSYAEAFF. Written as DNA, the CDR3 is TGCGCCAGCAGCCCGGGTCACGGGTCTTACGCTGAAGCTTTCTTT.

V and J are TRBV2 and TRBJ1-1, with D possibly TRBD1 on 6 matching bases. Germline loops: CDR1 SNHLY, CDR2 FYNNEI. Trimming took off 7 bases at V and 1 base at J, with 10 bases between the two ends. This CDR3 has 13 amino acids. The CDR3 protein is CASKRTANTEAFF. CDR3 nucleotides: TGTGCCAGCAAGAGGACAGCGAACACTGAAGCTTTCTTT.

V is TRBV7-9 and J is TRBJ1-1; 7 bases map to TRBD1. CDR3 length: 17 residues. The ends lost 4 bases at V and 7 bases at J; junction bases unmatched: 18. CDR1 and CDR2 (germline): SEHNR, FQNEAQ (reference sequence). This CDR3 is CASSWETGQKPGGEAFF. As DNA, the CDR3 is TGTGCCAGCAGCTGGGAGACGGGACAGAAACCCGGGGGTGAAGCTTTCTTT.

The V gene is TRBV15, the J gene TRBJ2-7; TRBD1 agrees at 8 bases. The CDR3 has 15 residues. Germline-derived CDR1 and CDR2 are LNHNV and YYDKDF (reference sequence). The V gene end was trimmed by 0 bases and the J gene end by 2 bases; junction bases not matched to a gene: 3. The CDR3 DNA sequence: TGTGCCACCAGCAGAGATTCGACAGGGGCCTACGAGCAGTACTTC. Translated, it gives CATSRDSTGAYEQYF.

CDR3 loop: CASSLEGSGNTIYF. The CDR3 nucleotides read TGTGCCAGCAGCTTGGAGGGGTCTGGAAACACCATATATTTT. This rearrangement joins TRBV5-4 to TRBJ1-3; D is possibly TRBD1 (5 bases). Germline V CDR1 and CDR2: SGHNT, YYREEE (reference sequence). The CDR3 consists of 14 residues. Trimming took off 0 bases at V and 1 base at J, with 5 bases between the two ends.

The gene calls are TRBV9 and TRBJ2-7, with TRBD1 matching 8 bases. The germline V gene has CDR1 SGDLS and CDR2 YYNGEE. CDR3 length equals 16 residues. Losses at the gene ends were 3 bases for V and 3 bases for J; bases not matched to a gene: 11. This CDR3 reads CASSASSGTGIYEQYF. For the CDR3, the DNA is TGTGCCAGCAGCGCATCCTCCGGGACAGGTATCTACGAGCAGTACTTC.

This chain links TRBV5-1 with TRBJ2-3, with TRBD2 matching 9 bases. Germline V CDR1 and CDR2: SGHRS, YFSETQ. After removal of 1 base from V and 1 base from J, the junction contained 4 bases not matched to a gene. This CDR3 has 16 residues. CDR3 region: CASSLQGGRGTDTQYF. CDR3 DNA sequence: TGCGCCAGCAGCTTGCAAGGCGGGAGGGGCACAGATACGCAGTATTTT. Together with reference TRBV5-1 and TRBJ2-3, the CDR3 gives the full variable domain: KAGVTQTPRYLIKTRGQQVTLSCSPISGHRSVSWYQQTPGQGLQFLFEYFSETQRNKGNFPGRFSGRQFSNSRSEMNVSTLELGDSALYLCASSLQGGRGTDTQYFGPGTRLTVL.

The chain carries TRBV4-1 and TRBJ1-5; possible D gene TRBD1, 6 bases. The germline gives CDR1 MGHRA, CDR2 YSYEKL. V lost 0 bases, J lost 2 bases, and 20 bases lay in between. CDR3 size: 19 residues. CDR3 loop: CASSQEGAGYASGNQPQHF. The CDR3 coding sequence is TGCGCCAGCAGCCAAGAGGGGGCAGGGTATGCTTCGGGCAATCAGCCCCAGCATTTT.

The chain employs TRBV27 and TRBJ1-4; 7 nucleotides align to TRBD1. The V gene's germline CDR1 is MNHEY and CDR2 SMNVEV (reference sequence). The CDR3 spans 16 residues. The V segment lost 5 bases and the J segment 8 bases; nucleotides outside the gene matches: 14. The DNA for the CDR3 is TGTGCCAGCAGTCCCTCCATGACAGGGATATGGGAAAAACTGTTTTTT. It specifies CASSPSMTGIWEKLFF.

Here the CDR3 reads CASSPSPGTYEQYF. Here the CDR3 DNA reads TGTGCCAGCAGCCCCTCTCCGGGTACCTACGAGCAGTACTTC. This chain links TRBV9 with TRBJ2-7; no reliable D call. The CDR3 is 14 amino acids. The germline V and J ends were trimmed by 4 bases and 2 bases, with 13 bases remaining between them. Germline V gene lookup returns CDR1 SGDLS and CDR2 YYNGEE. Complete variable domain (other parts from reference TRBV9 and TRBJ2-7): DSGVTQTPKHLITATGQRVTLRCSPRSGDLSVYWYQQSLDQGLQFLIQYYNGEERAKGNILERFSAQQFPDLHSELNLSSLELGDSALYFCASSPSPGTYEQYFGPGTRLTVT.

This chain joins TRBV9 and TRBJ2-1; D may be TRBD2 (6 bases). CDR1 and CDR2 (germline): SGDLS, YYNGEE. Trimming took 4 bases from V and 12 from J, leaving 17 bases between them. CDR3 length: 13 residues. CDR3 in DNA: TGTGCCAGCAGCCCCCGTAGGGACTCAGGGCAGTTCTTC. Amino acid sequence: CASSPRRDSGQFF.

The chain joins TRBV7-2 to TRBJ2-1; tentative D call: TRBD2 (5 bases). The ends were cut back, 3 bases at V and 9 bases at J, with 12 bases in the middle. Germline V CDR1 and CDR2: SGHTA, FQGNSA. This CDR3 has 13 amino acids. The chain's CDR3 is CASSLATRGEQFF. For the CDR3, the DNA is TGTGCCAGCAGCTTGGCGACTCGGGGTGAGCAGTTCTTC. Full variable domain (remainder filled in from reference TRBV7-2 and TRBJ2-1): GAGVSQSPSNKVTEKGKDVELRCDPISGHTALYWYRQSLGQGLEFLIYFQGNSAPDKSGLPSDRFSAERTGGSVSTLTIQRTQQEDSAVYLCASSLATRGEQFFGPGTRLTVL.